This TCR beta chain originates from a study of identical twins. Points from the study as a whole: Clonotypes of the beta chain that were abundant in cord blood carried fewer insertions (memory repertoires showed none).

In TCRdb, the 5' RACE reads were re-called with MiXCR into one record per CDR3 protein. The table includes 550,000 to 800,000 distinct CDR3 sequences, under 8.5% detected once. Remarks on this clonotype: Its antigen is not identified.

Germline trimming cut 7 bases from V and 4 bases from J; bases unmatched to any gene: 9. The CDR3 runs to 14 residues. The V gene's germline CDR1 is LNHDA and CDR2 SQIVND (reference sequence). The data were also submitted as part of a second study, on yellow fever vaccine responses in identical twins.

The sequence was obtained from a young woman in good health. The sample consisted of PBMCs. The chain carries TRBV19 and TRBJ2-7, with 8 bases lining up with TRBD1. CDR3 DNA: TGTGCCAGTAACACGGGACAGGATTTTTACGAGCAGTACTTC. Its protein is CASNTGQDFYEQYF. Together with reference TRBV19 and TRBJ2-7, the CDR3 gives the full variable domain: DGGITQSPKYLFRKEGQNVTLSCEQNLNHDAMYWYRQDPGQGLRLIYYSQIVNDFQKGDIAEGYSVSREKKESFPLTVTSAQKNPTAFYLCASNTGQDFYEQYFGPGTRLTVT.